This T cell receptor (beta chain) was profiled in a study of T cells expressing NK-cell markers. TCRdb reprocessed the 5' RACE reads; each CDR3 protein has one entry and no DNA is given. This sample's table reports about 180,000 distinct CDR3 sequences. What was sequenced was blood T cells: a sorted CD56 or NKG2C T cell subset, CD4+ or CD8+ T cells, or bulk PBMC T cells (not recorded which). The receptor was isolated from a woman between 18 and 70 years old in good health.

The CDR3 protein is CSAPGQGLLAFF. The chain couples TRBV20-1 to TRBJ1-1; TCRdb names TRBD1, which stays unverified in the absence of DNA. The CDR3 extends over 12 amino acids. From germline, CDR1 is DFQATT and CDR2 SNEGSKA (reference sequence).